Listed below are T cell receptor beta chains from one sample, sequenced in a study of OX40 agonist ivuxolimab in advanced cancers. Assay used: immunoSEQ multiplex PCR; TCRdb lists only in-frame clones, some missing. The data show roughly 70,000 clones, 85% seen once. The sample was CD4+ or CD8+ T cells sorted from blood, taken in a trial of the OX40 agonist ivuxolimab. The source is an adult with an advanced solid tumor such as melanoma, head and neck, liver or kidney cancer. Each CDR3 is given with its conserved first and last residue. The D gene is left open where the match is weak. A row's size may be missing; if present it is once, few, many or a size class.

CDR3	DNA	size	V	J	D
CASSYSLGRTYEQYF	TGTGCCAGCAGTTACTCGTTGGGCAGGACCTACGAGCAGTACTTC	-	TRBV6-5	TRBJ2-7	-
CASSLGGVDGYTF	TGTGCCAGCAGCCTGGGAGGGGTGGATGGCTACACCTTC	few	TRBV5-5	TRBJ1-2	-
CASSVGTGGLRSSYNEQFF	TGTGCCAGCAGCGTAGGGACAGGGGGCCTTAGATCATCCTACAATGAGCAGTTCTTC	-	TRBV9	TRBJ2-1	TRBD1
CASSLTGQGARTYEQYF	TGTGCCAGCAGCTTAACGGGCCAGGGGGCCAGGACCTACGAGCAGTACTTC	-	TRBV7-2	TRBJ2-7	TRBD1
CASGGRTGAGYTF	TGTGCCAGCGGAGGGCGGACAGGGGCTGGCTACACCTTC	-	TRBV28	TRBJ1-2	TRBD1
CASGLSRANYGYTF	TGTGCTAGTGGTTTGTCACGCGCTAACTATGGCTACACCTTC	-	TRBV12-5	TRBJ1-2	-
CAQARTNTGELFF	TGTGCCCAAGCACGGACGAACACCGGGGAGCTGTTTTTT	-	TRBV2	TRBJ2-2	-
CAWSVGDGRNNQPQHF	TGTGCCTGGAGTGTAGGTGACGGGAGGAACAATCAGCCCCAGCATTTT	-	TRBV30	TRBJ1-5	-
CASSPSLAGGQETQYF	TGTGCCAGCAGCCCCTCCCTAGCGGGAGGCCAAGAGACCCAGTACTTC	-	TRBV5-4	TRBJ2-5	TRBD2
CASSLWQGSYNEQFF	TGTGCCAGCAGCTTATGGCAGGGGTCCTACAATGAGCAGTTCTTC	-	TRBV7-3	TRBJ2-1	-
CASSQDPQGSTDTQYF	TGTGCCAGCAGCCAAGACCCACAGGGTAGCACAGATACGCAGTATTTT	-	TRBV4-2	TRBJ2-3	-
CASSYSTGMYEQYF	TGTGCCAGCAGTTACTCGACAGGGATGTACGAGCAGTACTTC	-	TRBV6-5	TRBJ2-7	TRBD1
CASARGQGYYNEQFF	TGTGCCAGCGCCAGGGGACAGGGGTATTACAATGAGCAGTTCTTC	once	TRBV2	TRBJ2-1	TRBD1
CASSWRTERNTEAFF	TGTGCCAGCAGCTGGAGGACAGAGCGAAACACTGAAGCTTTCTTT	-	TRBV5-6	TRBJ1-1	-
CASSLDRTEAFF	TGTGCCAGCAGCCTGGACAGAACCGAAGCTTTCTTT	-	TRBV5-6	TRBJ1-1	-
CASSKDARAPEAFF	TGTGCCAGCAGCAAAGACGCCCGGGCCCCCGAAGCTTTCTTT	-	TRBV21-1	TRBJ1-1	-
CATSRVLDRVDYGYTF	TGTGCCACCAGCAGAGTGTTGGACAGGGTCGACTATGGCTACACCTTC	once	TRBV15	TRBJ1-2	TRBD1
CASSQLGGIYGYTF	TGTGCCAGCAGCCAGCTGGGGGGGATCTATGGCTACACCTTC	-	TRBV5-5	TRBJ1-2	-
CAWRSQGSNQPQHF	TGTGCCTGGAGGTCGCAGGGGAGCAATCAGCCCCAGCATTTT	-	TRBV30	TRBJ1-5	-
CASSWSGDDGYTF	TGTGCCAGCAGCTGGTCAGGGGACGATGGCTACACCTTC	-	TRBV11-2	TRBJ1-2	-
CASSLGQDRVGEKLFF	TGTGCCAGCAGCTTAGGCCAAGACAGGGTTGGTGAAAAACTGTTTTTT	-	TRBV7-9	TRBJ1-4	TRBD1
CASSSGGGDTQYF	TGTGCCAGCAGTTCCGGGGGCGGGGATACGCAGTATTTT	-	TRBV27	TRBJ2-3	-
CASSAAGGGYEQYF	TGTGCCAGTAGTGCCGCCGGGGGCGGGTACGAGCAGTACTTC	once	TRBV19	TRBJ2-7	-
CASSRGTGSYNSPLHF	TGTGCCAGCAGCCGGGGGACAGGGAGCTATAATTCACCCCTCCACTTT	once	TRBV5-6	TRBJ1-6	TRBD1
CASSTPAEQFF	TGTGCCAGTAGTACCCCCGCGGAGCAGTTCTTC	-	TRBV19	TRBJ2-1	-
CASSLAGTGVYNEQFF	TGTGCCAGCAGCTTAGCGGGGACAGGGGTGTACAATGAGCAGTTCTTC	-	TRBV7-2	TRBJ2-1	TRBD1
CASSQGQEGGYTF	TGTGCCAGCAGCCAAGGGCAGGAGGGTGGCTACACCTTC	-	TRBV14	TRBJ1-2	-
CASGLDQGLVVEQYF	TGTGCTAGTGGTTTGGACCAGGGACTAGTGGTAGAGCAGTACTTC	-	TRBV12-5	TRBJ2-7	TRBD2
CASSQSAVGNTEAFF	TGCGCCAGCAGTCAATCAGCGGTTGGTAACACTGAAGCTTTCTTT	-	TRBV23-1	TRBJ1-1	-
CASSFRDADGYTF	TGTGCCAGCAGCTTCCGCGATGCGGATGGCTACACCTTC	-	TRBV11-2	TRBJ1-2	-
CASSPRWAGGETQYF	TGTGCCAGTAGCCCCAGGTGGGCGGGTGGTGAGACCCAGTACTTC	-	TRBV19	TRBJ2-5	-
CASSRGAYTRAEAFF	TGTGCCAGTAGTAGGGGGGCATACACTCGTGCTGAAGCTTTCTTT	-	TRBV19	TRBJ1-1	-
CASRQGNVETQYF	TGTGCCAGCAGGCAGGGGAACGTGGAGACCCAGTACTTC	-	TRBV11-2	TRBJ2-5	-
CASSAGTANTEAFF	TGTGCCAGCAGTGCCGGGACCGCGAACACTGAAGCTTTCTTT	once	TRBV6-5	TRBJ1-1	-
CASSPGGSSSGANVLTF	TGTGCCAGCAGCCCCGGAGGGTCTAGCTCTGGGGCCAACGTCCTGACTTTC	-	TRBV28	TRBJ2-6	-
CASSNRGGGETQYF	TGTGCCAGCAGCAACCGAGGGGGCGGAGAGACCCAGTACTTC	-	TRBV7-2	TRBJ2-5	TRBD1
CASSPKGQASRSSYNEQFF	TGTGCCAGCAGCCCTAAGGGCCAGGCTTCGCGGTCCTCCTACAATGAGCAGTTCTTC	-	TRBV7-4	TRBJ2-1	-
CASSFQRPPYEQYF	TGTGCCAGCAGCTTCCAGCGGCCCCCCTACGAGCAGTACTTC	-	TRBV5-6	TRBJ2-7	-
CASSILYSNQPQHF	TGTGCCAGTAGTATTTTGTATAGCAATCAGCCCCAGCATTTT	-	TRBV19	TRBJ1-5	-